The clone carrying this T cell receptor beta chain was seen a few times. Its antigen is unknown. The sample originates from a study of beta chain features in type 1 diabetes. Every sorted population was more than 98% pure. Whole-study findings and limits: Moderately but significantly shorter TCRB CDR3s were found in Type 1 diabetes patients in all four CD4+ subsets.

Reverse transcribing all isolated RNA meant expressed TCRB transcripts were sequenced. Clones were sequenced by immunoSEQ multiplex PCR, and TCRdb holds only the in-frame ones, with some missing. This table holds some 130,000 clones, roughly 10% found once. Trimming at V came to 2 bases and at J to 3 bases, leaving 6 bases not matched to a gene. The CDR3 totals 15 residues. CDR1 is SGHRS, CDR2 YFSETQ, per germline. The sequence came from a young man with type 1 diabetes. The sequencing input was central memory CD4+ T cells from blood. V usage is TRBV5-1 and J usage is TRBJ1-2, with TRBD1 identical over 8 bases. The CDR3 sequence is CASSLAGGRDYGYTF. The CDR3 DNA follows: TGCGCCAGCAGCTTAGCAGGGGGCCGGGACTATGGCTACACCTTC.